One T cell receptor beta chain is described in this entry. Its antigen is undetermined. Second-dose groups at about 4 or about 12 weeks were pooled. These data are taken from a study of T cell responses to AZD1222 COVID-19 vaccine. Whole-study findings and limits: Spike-specific TCR breadth and depth were elevated following two AZD1222 doses. There were mostly white British donors and more females than males, and clonal diversity was possibly underestimated. The study reported that nearly half of spike-specific TCRs target unmutated variant regions.

Sequencing used immunoSEQ multiplex PCR; TCRdb keeps in-frame clones, though not all of them. Here the sample spans roughly 80,000 clones, 90% being singletons. V lost 0 bases, J lost 5 bases, and 7 bases stayed unmatched. This CDR3 comprises 16 residues. Per germline, CDR1 SNHLY and CDR2 FYNNEI. Sequences were derived from peripheral blood, sampled 28 days after the second AZD1222 dose. This rearrangement joins TRBV2 to TRBJ2-1, with 7 bases identical to TRBD2. The sequence derives from an adult who received the AZD1222 COVID-19 vaccine. The CDR3 region is CASSEAETSTDNEQFF. The DNA of the CDR3 is TGTGCCAGCAGTGAAGCTGAGACTAGCACTGACAATGAGCAGTTCTTC.